Below are 3 T cell receptor beta chains sequenced from a single sample in a study of early T cells in non-severe SARS-CoV-2 infection. MiXCR, run by TCRdb on the 5' RACE reads, gives a single entry per CDR3 protein. This sample has roughly 70,000 distinct CDR3 sequences, with roughly 21% found just once. Source: whole blood, taken at baseline. These receptors came from an adult who was a healthcare worker with PCR-confirmed SARS-CoV-2 infection or an uninfected control (not recorded which).

J is TRBJ1-1 and V is TRBV18; D is possibly TRBD1 (5 bases). The CDR3 consists of 14 residues. Trimming left V 2 bases short and J 5 bases short, with 12 bases between. Germline lookup yields CDR1 KGHSH and CDR2 LQKENI. The CDR3 loop reads CASSPDGADTEAFF. In DNA, the CDR3 is TGTGCCAGCTCACCAGACGGGGCTGATACTGAAGCTTTCTTT.

J is TRBJ2-7 and V is TRBV6-5; a possible D gene is TRBD1 (6 bases). Germline CDR1 and CDR2: MNHEY and SVGAGI. This CDR3 is built from 12 residues. Trimming left V 9 bases short and J 6 bases short, with 15 bases between. CDR3 sequence reads: CASRDNRGEQYF. The CDR3 DNA reads as TGTGCCAGTCGGGACAACCGAGGCGAGCAGTACTTC.

This clonotype was detected a few times. The chain uses TRBV27 and TRBJ2-7, with 8 positions matching TRBD1. Per germline, CDR1 MNHEY and CDR2 SMNVEV (reference sequence). Trimming removed 1 base from V and 5 bases from J; junction bases left unmatched: 4. This CDR3 spans 14 amino acids. CDR3: CASSLWQGADEQYF. In DNA form, the CDR3 reads TGTGCCAGCAGTTTATGGCAGGGGGCCGACGAGCAGTACTTC.